The clone carrying this TCR beta chain was observed a handful of times. Its antigen is unidentified. V was cut by 7 bases and J by 0 bases, with 13 bases left in between. CDR1 MNHNS and CDR2 SASEGT come from the germline V gene. The CDR3 covers 15 residues. This sample is part of a study of T-cell memory formation after mild COVID-19. Study-wide findings and caveats: Clones from the second wave (peaking day 37) had unconfirmed SARS-CoV-2 specificity. From day 15 to 85, contracting clones were balanced between CD4 and CD8, whereas later expanders leaned toward CD4+.

TCRdb ran MiXCR on the 5' RACE reads and lists one entry per CDR3 protein. Of approximately 400,000 distinct CDR3 sequences listed, roughly 18% are singletons. This sequence joins TRBV6-1 and TRBJ1-5; a possible D gene is TRBD1 (6 bases). The TCR originated in a man between 18 and 35 years old who had mild COVID-19 (a few samples of this study predate the infection). Cell type and time point are not known. Sequenced input: PBMCs or a T cell subset sorted from them (not recorded which). The CDR3 region is CASTKTGGSNQPQHF. DNA of the CDR3: TGTGCCAGCACCAAGACAGGTGGTAGCAATCAGCCCCAGCATTTT.